The source of this T cell receptor (beta chain) is a study of T cell responses to AZD1222 COVID-19 vaccine. General study points: Among those given AZD1222, only five or six were seropositive at baseline. The repertoires were collected only after the peak T cell response. Spike was spanned by vaccine-associated CD4 TCRs, which were dominant at 160-218 and 743-854.

The CDR3 totals 12 residues. Trimming left V 1 base short and J 6 bases short, with 8 bases between. From germline, CDR1 is SGDLS and CDR2 YYNGEE. The data were produced by immunoSEQ multiplex PCR, yet TCRdb's version contains in-frame clones alone and is incomplete. Of 95,000 to 120,000 clones in the sample, about 82% are singletons; the top ten hold 3% to 3.5%. Regarding this clone: Its specificity is unknown.

Sequences were derived from peripheral blood, sampled on day 0 of AZD1222 vaccination. This TCR was sampled from an adult in good health. V usage is TRBV9 and J usage is TRBJ2-7; D remains unclear. CDR3 in amino acids: CASSVTAGEQYF. CDR3 coding DNA: TGTGCCAGCAGCGTAACAGCAGGCGAGCAGTACTTC.